The 5 T cell receptor beta chains in this list originate from one sample, sequenced in a study of PD-L1 blockade in urothelial cancer. The data were produced by immunoSEQ multiplex PCR, yet TCRdb's version contains in-frame clones alone and is incomplete. Found here are about 88,000 clones, 90% to 95% of them singletons; the top ten hold more than 8%. Material: PBMCs, obtained around atezolizumab (anti-PD-L1) treatment. These receptors were obtained from a man between 60 and 75 years old with urothelial cancer.

The chain links TRBV29-1 to TRBJ2-1; TRBD1 aligns across 9 bases. Germline-derived CDR1 and CDR2 are SQVTM and ANQGSEA. The V and J ends lost 4 bases and 7 bases, in that order; junction bases with no gene match: 5. CDR3 length: 13 residues. The CDR3 sequence: CSVAQGARNEQFF. CDR3 nucleotides: TGCAGCGTTGCACAGGGGGCGAGGAATGAGCAGTTCTTC.

The V gene is TRBV5-1, the J gene TRBJ2-6, with 9 bases fitting TRBD1. Germline lookup yields CDR1 SGHRS and CDR2 YFSETQ. The ends lost 5 bases at V and 0 bases at J; junction bases unmatched: 9. The CDR3 is 18 amino acids. The CDR3 DNA sequence: TGCGCCAGCAGAAGTCTAGGGACAGGGCACTCTGGGGCCAACGTCCTGACTTTC. This translates into CASRSLGTGHSGANVLTF.

This chain connects TRBV19 to TRBJ2-5; 10 bases match TRBD2. With 3 bases clipped from V and 4 bases from J, the junction kept 2 bases outside the gene matches. The germline V gene encodes CDR1 LNHDA and CDR2 SQIVND (reference sequence). The CDR3 is made up of 14 amino acids. The CDR3 bases are TGTGCCAGTAGTATCCTAGCGGGAGTAGAGACCCAGTACTTC. The encoded protein is CASSILAGVETQYF.

This clone was recorded once. V and J are TRBV10-3 and TRBJ2-5, with D maybe TRBD2 (6 bases). The CDR3 covers 14 residues. V lost 6 bases, J lost 4 bases, and 15 bases lay in between. CDR1 ENHRY and CDR2 SYGVKD come from the germline V gene. DNA of the CDR3: TGTGCCATCAGCGGGGAATTGGGAGGAGAGACCCAGTACTTC. It is translated as CAISGELGGETQYF.

The V and J genes are TRBV5-1 and TRBJ2-1, with TRBD1 matching over 10 bases. Germline CDR1 and CDR2: SGHRS and YFSETQ. Trimming cost V 4 bases and J 10 bases; bases outside gene matches: 8. This CDR3 comprises 14 residues. CDR3 residues: CASSPGQGIREQFF. CDR3 sequence (DNA): TGCGCCAGCAGCCCGGGACAGGGGATTCGGGAGCAGTTCTTC.